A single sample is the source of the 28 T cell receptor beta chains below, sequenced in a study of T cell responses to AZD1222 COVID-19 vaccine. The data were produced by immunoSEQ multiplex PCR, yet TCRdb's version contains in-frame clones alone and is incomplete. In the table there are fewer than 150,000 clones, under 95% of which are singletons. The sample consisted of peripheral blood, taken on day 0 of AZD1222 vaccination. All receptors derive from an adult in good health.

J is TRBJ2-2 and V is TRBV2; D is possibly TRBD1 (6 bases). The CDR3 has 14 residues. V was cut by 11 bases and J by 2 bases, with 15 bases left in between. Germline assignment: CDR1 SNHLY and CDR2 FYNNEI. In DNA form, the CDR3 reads TGTGCCGGTCGGACAGACCTTAACACCGGGGAGCTGTTTTTT. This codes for CAGRTDLNTGELFF.

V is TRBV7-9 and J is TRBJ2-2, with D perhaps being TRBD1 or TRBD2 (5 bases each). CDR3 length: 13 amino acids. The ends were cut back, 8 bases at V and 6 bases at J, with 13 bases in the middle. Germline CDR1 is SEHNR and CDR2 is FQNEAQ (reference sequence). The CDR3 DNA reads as TGTGCCAGCTTTCAGCAGGGAGCCGGGGAGCTGTTTTTT. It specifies CASFQQGAGELFF.

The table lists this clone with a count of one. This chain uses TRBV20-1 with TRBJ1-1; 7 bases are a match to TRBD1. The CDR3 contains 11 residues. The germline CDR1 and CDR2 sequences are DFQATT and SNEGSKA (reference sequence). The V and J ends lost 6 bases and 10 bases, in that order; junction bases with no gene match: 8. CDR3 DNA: TGCAGTGCCTATCGACAGGGCGCAGCTTTCTTT. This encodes CSAYRQGAAFF.

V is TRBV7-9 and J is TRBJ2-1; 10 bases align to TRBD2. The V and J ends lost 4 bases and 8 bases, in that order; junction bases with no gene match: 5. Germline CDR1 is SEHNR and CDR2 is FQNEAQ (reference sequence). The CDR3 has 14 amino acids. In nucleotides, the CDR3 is TGTGCCAGCAGCTCGGGGACTAGCGTTGATGAGCAGTTCTTC. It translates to CASSSGTSVDEQFF.

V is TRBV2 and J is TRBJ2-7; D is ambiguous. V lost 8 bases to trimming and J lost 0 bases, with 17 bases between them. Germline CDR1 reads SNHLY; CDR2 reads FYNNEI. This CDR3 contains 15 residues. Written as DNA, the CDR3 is TGTGCCAGCCGAAGGCCCAGCACTCCCTCCTACGAGCAGTACTTC. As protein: CASRRPSTPSYEQYF.

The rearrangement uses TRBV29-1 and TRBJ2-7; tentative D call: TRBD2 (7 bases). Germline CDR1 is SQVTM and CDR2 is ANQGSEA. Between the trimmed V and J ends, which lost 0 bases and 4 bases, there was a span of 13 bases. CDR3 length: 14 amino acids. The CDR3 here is CSVEDGGAVYEQYF. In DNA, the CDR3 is TGCAGCGTTGAAGATGGGGGGGCTGTTTACGAGCAGTACTTC.

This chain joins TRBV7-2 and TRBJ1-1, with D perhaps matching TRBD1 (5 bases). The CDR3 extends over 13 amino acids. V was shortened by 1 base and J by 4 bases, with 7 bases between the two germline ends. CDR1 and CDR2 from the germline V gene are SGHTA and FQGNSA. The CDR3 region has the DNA TGTGCCAGCAGCTTAGTACAGGTCACTGAAGCTTTCTTT. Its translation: CASSLVQVTEAFF. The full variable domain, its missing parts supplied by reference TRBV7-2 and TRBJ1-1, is GAGVSQSPSNKVTEKGKDVELRCDPISGHTALYWYRQSLGQGLEFLIYFQGNSAPDKSGLPSDRFSAERTGGSVSTLTIQRTQQEDSAVYLCASSLVQVTEAFFGQGTRLTVV.

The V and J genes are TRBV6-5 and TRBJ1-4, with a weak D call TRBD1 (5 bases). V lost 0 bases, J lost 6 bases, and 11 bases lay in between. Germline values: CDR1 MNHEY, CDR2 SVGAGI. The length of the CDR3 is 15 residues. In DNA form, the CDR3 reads TGTGCCAGCAGTTACTCTGGGCAGGGTTATGAAAAACTGTTTTTT. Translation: CASSYSGQGYEKLFF.

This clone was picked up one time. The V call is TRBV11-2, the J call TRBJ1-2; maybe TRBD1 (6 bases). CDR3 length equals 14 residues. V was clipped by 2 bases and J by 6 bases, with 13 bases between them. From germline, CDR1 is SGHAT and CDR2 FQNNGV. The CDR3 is CASSLSITGNGYTF. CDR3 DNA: TGTGCCAGCAGCTTAAGCATCACAGGGAATGGCTACACCTTC.

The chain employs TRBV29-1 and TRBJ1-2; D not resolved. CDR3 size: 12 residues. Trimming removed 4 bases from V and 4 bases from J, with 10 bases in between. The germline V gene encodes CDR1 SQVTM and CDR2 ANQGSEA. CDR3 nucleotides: TGCAGCGTTGGGACTGAACCCTATGGCTACACCTTC. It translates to CSVGTEPYGYTF.

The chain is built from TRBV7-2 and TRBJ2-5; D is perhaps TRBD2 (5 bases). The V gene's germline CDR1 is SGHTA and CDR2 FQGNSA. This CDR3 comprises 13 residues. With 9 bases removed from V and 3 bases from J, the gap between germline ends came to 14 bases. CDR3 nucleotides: TGTGCCAGTGCTAGCTGGGCAGAAGAGACCCAGTACTTC. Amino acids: CASASWAEETQYF.

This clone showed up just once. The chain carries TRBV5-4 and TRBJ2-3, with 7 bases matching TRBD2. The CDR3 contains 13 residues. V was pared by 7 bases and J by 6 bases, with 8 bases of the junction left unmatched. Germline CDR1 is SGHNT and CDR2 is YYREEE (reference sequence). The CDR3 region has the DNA TGTGCCAGCGGGCTAGCGGCTGCCGATACGCAGTATTTT. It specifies CASGLAAADTQYF.

CDR3 in amino acids: CASSLVAPNYGYTF. CDR3 DNA: TGTGCCAGCAGCTTAGTGGCGCCTAACTATGGCTACACCTTC. V usage is TRBV5-4 and J usage is TRBJ1-2; D gene unclear. CDR1 SGHNT and CDR2 YYREEE come from the germline V gene (reference sequence). Between the trimmed V and J ends, which lost 2 bases and 0 bases, there was a span of 8 bases. The CDR3 has 14 amino acids.

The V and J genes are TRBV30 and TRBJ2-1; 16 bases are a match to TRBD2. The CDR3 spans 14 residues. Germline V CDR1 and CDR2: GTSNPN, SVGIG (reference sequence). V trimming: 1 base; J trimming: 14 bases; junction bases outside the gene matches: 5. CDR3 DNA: TGTGCCTGGAGTGAGGGACTAGCGGGAGGGGTAAAGTTCTTC. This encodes CAWSEGLAGGVKFF.

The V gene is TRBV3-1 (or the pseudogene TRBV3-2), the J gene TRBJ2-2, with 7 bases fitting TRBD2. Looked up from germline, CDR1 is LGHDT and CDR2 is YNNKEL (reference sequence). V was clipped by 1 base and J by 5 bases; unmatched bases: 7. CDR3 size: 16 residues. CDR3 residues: CASSQGTRSSTGELFF. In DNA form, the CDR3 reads TGTGCCAGCAGCCAAGGGACTAGATCTAGTACCGGGGAGCTGTTTTTT.

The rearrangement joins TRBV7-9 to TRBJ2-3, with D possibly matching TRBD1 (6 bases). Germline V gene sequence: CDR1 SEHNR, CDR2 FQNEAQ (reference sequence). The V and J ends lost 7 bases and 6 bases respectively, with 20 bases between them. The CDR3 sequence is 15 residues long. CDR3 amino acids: CASNLRGPSGDTQYF. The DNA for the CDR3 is TGTGCCAGCAACCTCAGGGGCCCGTCTGGGGATACGCAGTATTTT.

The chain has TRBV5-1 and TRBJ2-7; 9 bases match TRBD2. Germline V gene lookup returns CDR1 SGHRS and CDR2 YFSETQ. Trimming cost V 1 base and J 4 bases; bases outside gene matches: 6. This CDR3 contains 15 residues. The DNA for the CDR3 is TGCGCCAGCAGCTTGAGTACTAGCGGGCTGTACGAGCAGTACTTC. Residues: CASSLSTSGLYEQYF.

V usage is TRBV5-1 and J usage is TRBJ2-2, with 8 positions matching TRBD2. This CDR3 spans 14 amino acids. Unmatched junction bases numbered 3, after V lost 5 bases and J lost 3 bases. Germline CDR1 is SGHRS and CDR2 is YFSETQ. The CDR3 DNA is TGCGCCAGCAGATCGGGACTAGACACCGGGGAGCTGTTTTTT. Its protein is CASRSGLDTGELFF.

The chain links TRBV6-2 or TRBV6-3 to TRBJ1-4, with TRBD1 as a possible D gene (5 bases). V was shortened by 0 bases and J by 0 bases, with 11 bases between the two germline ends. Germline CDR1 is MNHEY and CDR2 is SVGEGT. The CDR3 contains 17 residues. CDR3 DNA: TGTGCCAGCAGTTACTCGTCCTCCAGGGCAACTAATGAAAAACTGTTTTTT. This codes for CASSYSSSRATNEKLFF.

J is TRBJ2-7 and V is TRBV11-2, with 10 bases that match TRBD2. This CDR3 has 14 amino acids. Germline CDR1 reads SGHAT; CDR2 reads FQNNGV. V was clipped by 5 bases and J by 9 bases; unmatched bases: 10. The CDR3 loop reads CASSLEIAGGLQYF. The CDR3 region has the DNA TGTGCCAGCAGCCTCGAAATAGCGGGGGGATTGCAGTACTTC.

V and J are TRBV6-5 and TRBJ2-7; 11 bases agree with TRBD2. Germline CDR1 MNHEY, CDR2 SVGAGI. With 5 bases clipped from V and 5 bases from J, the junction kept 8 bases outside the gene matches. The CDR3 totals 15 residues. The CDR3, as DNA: TGTGCCAGCAGTCCGCGGACTAGCGGGTACGACGAGCAGTACTTC. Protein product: CASSPRTSGYDEQYF.

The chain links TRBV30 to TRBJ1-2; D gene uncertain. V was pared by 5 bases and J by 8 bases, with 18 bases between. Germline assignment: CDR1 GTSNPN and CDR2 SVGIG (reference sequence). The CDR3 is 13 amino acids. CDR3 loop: CAWQGWLGDGYTF. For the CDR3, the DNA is TGTGCCTGGCAAGGCTGGTTGGGAGACGGCTACACCTTC.

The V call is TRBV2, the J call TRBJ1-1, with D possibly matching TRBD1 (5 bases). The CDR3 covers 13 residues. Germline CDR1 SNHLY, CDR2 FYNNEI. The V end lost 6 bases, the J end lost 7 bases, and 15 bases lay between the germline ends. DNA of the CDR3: TGTGCCAGCAGACCCGGTGGGACGGTTGAAGCTTTCTTT. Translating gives CASRPGGTVEAFF.

The CDR3 bases are TGTGCCAGCAGACCAAGCATGGGGACCCAGTACTTC. It encodes CASRPSMGTQYF. The V and J genes are TRBV12-3 or TRBV12-4 and TRBJ2-5; no definite D call. Trimming took 6 bases from V and 7 from J, leaving 12 bases between them. The CDR3 sequence is 12 residues long.

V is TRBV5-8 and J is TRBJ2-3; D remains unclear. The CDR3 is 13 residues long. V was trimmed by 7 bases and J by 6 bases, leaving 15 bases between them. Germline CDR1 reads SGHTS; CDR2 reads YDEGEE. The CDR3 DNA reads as TGTGCCAGCGTCGCCCTCTCGGTGGATACGCAGTATTTT. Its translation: CASVALSVDTQYF.

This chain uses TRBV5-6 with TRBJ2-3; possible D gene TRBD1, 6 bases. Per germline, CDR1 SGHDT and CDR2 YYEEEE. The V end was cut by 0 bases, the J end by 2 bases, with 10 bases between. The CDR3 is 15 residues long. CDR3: CASSLEQGNTDTQYF. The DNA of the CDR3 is TGTGCCAGCAGCTTGGAACAGGGAAACACAGATACGCAGTATTTT.

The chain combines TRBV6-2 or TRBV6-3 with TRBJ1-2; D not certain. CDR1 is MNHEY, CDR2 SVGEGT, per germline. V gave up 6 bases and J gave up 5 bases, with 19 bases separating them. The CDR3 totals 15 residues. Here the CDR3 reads CASSHPGGGLYGYTF. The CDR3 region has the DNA TGTGCCAGCAGCCACCCCGGCGGAGGGCTTTATGGCTACACCTTC.

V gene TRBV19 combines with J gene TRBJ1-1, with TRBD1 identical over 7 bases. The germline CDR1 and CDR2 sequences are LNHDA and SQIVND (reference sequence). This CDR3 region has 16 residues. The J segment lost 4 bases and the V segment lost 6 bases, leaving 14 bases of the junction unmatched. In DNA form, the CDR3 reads TGTGCCAGTAGCAACCCAGGGGGACGTTGGACCACTGAAGCTTTCTTT. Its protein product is CASSNPGGRWTTEAFF.